This T cell receptor beta chain stems from a study of T cell responses to AZD1222 COVID-19 vaccine. General observations from the study: Spike-specific TCR depth and breadth grew after two AZD1222 doses.

The repertoire was sequenced with immunoSEQ multiplex PCR; TCRdb's copy has only in-frame clones and lacks some. The table has some 140,000 clones, 88% seen once. In the case of this clone: Its antigen remains unidentified.

The V and J ends lost 3 bases and 4 bases respectively, with 15 bases between them. There are 16 residues in the CDR3. Sequenced here: peripheral blood, sampled on day 0 of AZD1222 vaccination. The clonotype was recovered from an adult in good health. This chain connects TRBV23-1 to TRBJ1-4, with D hard to call. TRBV23-1 is labeled an ORF, and its function is uncertain. CDR3 residues: CASSHRPTRCNEKLFF. The DNA for the CDR3 is TGCGCCAGCAGTCACCGACCCACGAGGTGTAATGAAAAACTGTTTTTT.